Sequencing of this TCR beta chain was carried out in a study of blood T cell repertoires in COVID-19. For the study at large: PBMCs, B-cell-depleted T cells, or T cells provided the cDNA or gDNA that made up the material.

The CDR3 spans 14 residues. Trimming cost V 0 bases and J 1 base, with 4 bases left between them. Germline assignment: CDR1 SGHTS and CDR2 YDEGEE. The protocol was immunoSEQ multiplex PCR, while the TCRdb copy is restricted to in-frame clones and leaves out a portion. Altogether about 330,000 clones are present, around four fifths being singletons, with the ten largest covering 1.2%. The TCR originated in a woman aged 45 to 65 with acute or convalescent COVID-19. Material for sequencing was peripheral blood. V is TRBV5-8 and J is TRBJ2-2; no clear D. CDR3 sequence: CASSLGLNTGELFF. For the CDR3, the DNA is TGTGCCAGCAGCTTGGGACTGAACACCGGGGAGCTGTTTTTT.